This is a list of T cell receptor beta chains from one sample in a study of blood T cell repertoires in COVID-19. The data were produced by immunoSEQ multiplex PCR, yet TCRdb's version contains in-frame clones alone and is incomplete. Of a few hundred thousand clones in the sample, almost 90% are singletons; the top ten hold about 1.7%. Sequenced input: PBMCs or T cells enriched from blood (not recorded which). These receptors all come from a woman aged 18-35 years with acute COVID-19. CDR3s include the opening cysteine and the closing phenylalanine or tryptophan.

v_call	cdr3_length	j_call	cdr3_aa
TRBV5-4	15	TRBJ2-7	CASSLRGRVAYEQYF
TRBV9	13	TRBJ2-5	CASSVAGAETQYF
TRBV28	15	TRBJ2-1	CASTPRTGGFNEQFF
TRBV10-2	15	TRBJ2-7	CASSDAGETSYEQYF
TRBV7-9	18	TRBJ1-6	CASSPKPGGVGHNSPLHF
TRBV19	13	TRBJ2-1	CASSIPGGNEQFF
TRBV11-2	14	TRBJ2-1	CASRHRDKSDEQFF
TRBV28	14	TRBJ1-4	CASLGDLRGGKLFF
TRBV3-1/TRBV3-2	16	TRBJ2-1	CASSQERQGAYNEQFF
TRBV3-1/TRBV3-2	16	TRBJ2-7	CASSQAPGLAGEGQYF
TRBV10-2	17	TRBJ2-1	CASRDRGLAGYRNEQFF
TRBV3-1/TRBV3-2	13	TRBJ1-2	CASSQVLLIGYTF
TRBV27	14	TRBJ1-3	CASSTGVNGNTIYF
TRBV18	16	TRBJ2-1	CASSPRTSGTYNEQFF
TRBV24-1	18	TRBJ1-4	CATSDEFDYFATNEKLFF
TRBV7-9	16	TRBJ2-1	CASSLGDRGIIDEQFF
TRBV5-6	14	TRBJ2-1	CASNPSGKDNEQFF
TRBV4-1	13	TRBJ2-7	CASSQDPYYEQYF
TRBV2	15	TRBJ2-1	CARGRGTGGGNEQFF
TRBV4-3	15	TRBJ1-5	CASSQGTGGDQPQHF
TRBV7-2	14	TRBJ2-7	CASSLKGAVNEQYF
TRBV30	13	TRBJ2-2	CAWTQTGSGELFF
TRBV7-8	15	TRBJ2-3	CASSKTSGRTDTQYF